This T cell receptor beta chain was sequenced for a study of blood T cell repertoires in COVID-19. Study at large: The study drew acute and convalescent COVID-19 samples from the United States, Italy and Spain. In each case, the material was cDNA or gDNA derived from T cells, B-cell-depleted T cells, or PBMCs.

Authors' data handling: How many nucleated cells were present was estimated from reference gene primer amplification. Using immunoSEQ multiplex PCR, the repertoire was profiled, and TCRdb retains in-frame clones only, with some absent. The V and J calls and clone size were taken over from that table, and D and trimming were inferred from the DNA. The repertoire includes about 26,000 clones, around 67% of them detected once, and about 7.3% sits in the top ten. As concerns this clone: This specimen includes other DNA sequences encoding the same CDR3.

This receptor was obtained from a man aged 60-69 years with active or convalescent COVID-19. Sample: peripheral blood.

The CDR3: CSARVRGYTF. DNA for the CDR3: TGCAGTGCTAGAGTACGGGGCTACACCTTC. The chain joins TRBV20-1 to TRBJ1-2; D gene uncertain. V gave up 1 base and J gave up 8 bases, with 5 bases separating them. The CDR3 spans 10 residues. From germline, CDR1 is DFQATT and CDR2 SNEGSKA (reference sequence).